Listed here are 28 T cell receptor beta chains from one sample, sequenced in a study of T cell responses to AZD1222 COVID-19 vaccine. The assay was immunoSEQ multiplex PCR, and TCRdb's table has in-frame clones only and misses some. The table has 140,000 or so clones, about nine tenths seen once. The sequencing used peripheral blood, collected 28 days after the second AZD1222 dose. The source of these receptors is an adult who received the AZD1222 COVID-19 vaccine.

V gene TRBV5-4 combines with J gene TRBJ1-2; 8 positions agree with TRBD1. This CDR3 is built from 13 residues. Germline V gene sequence: CDR1 SGHNT, CDR2 YYREEE (reference sequence). V shed 4 bases and J 6 bases; nucleotides not matched to a gene: 5. CDR3 protein: CASSAQGADGYTF. DNA of the CDR3: TGTGCCAGCAGCGCTCAGGGGGCGGATGGCTACACCTTC. Full variable domain (remainder filled in from reference TRBV5-4 and TRBJ1-2): ETGVTQSPTHLIKTRGQQVTLRCSSQSGHNTVSWYQQALGQGPQFIFQYYREEENGRGNFPPRFSGLQFPNYSSELNVNALELDDSALYLCASSAQGADGYTFGSGTRLTVV.

The rearrangement uses TRBV7-2 and TRBJ1-4; possibly TRBD1 for D (6 bases). The CDR3 is 15 residues long. V lost 5 bases to trimming and J lost 5 bases, with 15 bases between them. Germline CDR1 reads SGHTA; CDR2 reads FQGNSA. DNA of the CDR3: TGTGCCAGCAGCCGCCAGGGGTCGGCGAATGAAAAACTGTTTTTT. Protein sequence: CASSRQGSANEKLFF.

This clone was counted a few times. The chain employs TRBV24-1 and TRBJ2-1; 7 bases match TRBD1. The CDR3 runs to 16 residues. V gave up 5 bases and J gave up 3 bases; unmatched junction bases: 9. Per germline, CDR1 KGHDR and CDR2 SFDVKD. CDR3 protein: CATSGVGTADYNEQFF. CDR3 sequence (DNA): TGTGCCACCAGTGGTGTCGGGACAGCCGACTACAATGAGCAGTTCTTC.

V usage is TRBV19 and J usage is TRBJ1-5, with D possibly matching TRBD1 (5 bases). Trimming cost V 3 bases and J 2 bases, with 14 bases left between them. CDR1 is LNHDA and CDR2 is SQIVND in the germline V gene (reference sequence). This CDR3 spans 16 amino acids. The chain's CDR3 is CASSIPAVRGNQPQHF. CDR3 sequence (DNA): TGTGCCAGTAGTATCCCGGCGGTCAGGGGCAATCAGCCCCAGCATTTT. The whole variable domain, filled in from reference TRBV19 and TRBJ1-5, reads DGGITQSPKYLFRKEGQNVTLSCEQNLNHDAMYWYRQDPGQGLRLIYYSQIVNDFQKGDIAEGYSVSREKKESFPLTVTSAQKNPTAFYLCASSIPAVRGNQPQHFGDGTRLSIL.

This chain uses TRBV9 with TRBJ2-7, with 8 positions matching TRBD2. The CDR3 runs to 15 residues. Per germline, CDR1 SGDLS and CDR2 YYNGEE. Trimming removed 4 bases from V and 3 bases from J; junction bases left unmatched: 9. The CDR3 DNA sequence: TGTGCCAGCAGCCCCCCGGGGGGGGAGATCTACGAGCAGTACTTC. It specifies CASSPPGGEIYEQYF.

The chain joins TRBV3-1 (or the pseudogene TRBV3-2) to TRBJ2-5, with a weak D call TRBD1 (6 bases). This CDR3 is built from 14 residues. Germline V gene data show CDR1 as LGHDT and CDR2 as YNNKEL (reference sequence). V was clipped by 2 bases and J by 5 bases, with 12 bases between them. This CDR3 reads CASSQTGIRETQYF. The DNA for the CDR3 is TGTGCCAGCAGCCAAACAGGGATAAGGGAGACCCAGTACTTC.

This rearrangement joins TRBV5-1 to TRBJ2-7; a possible D gene is TRBD1 (6 bases). V lost 8 bases and J lost 4, with 16 bases in between. Per the germline V gene, CDR1 is SGHRS and CDR2 is YFSETQ. The CDR3 has 13 residues. The CDR3 bases are TGCGCCAGTTCTTCGCCAGGGGTTTACGAGCAGTACTTC. Translated, it gives CASSSPGVYEQYF.

The chain uses TRBV3-1 (or the pseudogene TRBV3-2) and TRBJ2-7; D unresolved. There are 12 residues in the CDR3. CDR1 and CDR2 (germline): LGHDT, YNNKEL (reference sequence). Trimming removed 1 base at V and 3 bases at J, with 4 bases between. The CDR3 bases are TGTGCCAGCAGCCAAGGGGGCTACGAGCAGTACTTC. It yields the protein CASSQGGYEQYF.

This clone was counted a single time. This rearrangement joins TRBV6-5 to TRBJ1-6, with TRBD1 identical over 10 bases. Per the germline V gene, CDR1 is MNHEY and CDR2 is SVGAGI. J was trimmed by 6 bases and V by 5 bases; bases with no gene match: 4. The CDR3 runs 15 residues. The CDR3 loop is CASSRRDRGNSPLHF. The CDR3 DNA follows: TGTGCCAGCAGTCGCCGGGACAGGGGTAATTCACCCCTCCACTTT.

The CDR3 DNA sequence: TGTGCCAGCAGCTCTTCGGACAGAACTAATGAAAAACTGTTTTTT. Encoded protein: CASSSSDRTNEKLFF. The rearrangement joins TRBV11-2 to TRBJ1-4; maybe TRBD1 (6 bases). This CDR3 comprises 15 residues. V was cut by 4 bases and J by 1 base, with 10 bases left in between. Germline CDR1 SGHAT, CDR2 FQNNGV.

This chain joins TRBV4-1 and TRBJ2-1; TRBD2 is a possible D gene (6 bases). From germline, CDR1 is MGHRA and CDR2 YSYEKL. This CDR3 is built from 17 residues. Trimming took 0 bases from V and 3 from J, leaving 15 bases between them. The CDR3 region is CASSQDLTGLFYNEQFF. The CDR3 nucleotides are TGCGCCAGCAGCCAAGATCTAACGGGACTCTTCTACAATGAGCAGTTCTTC.

This clone was detected once. The chain uses TRBV10-2 and TRBJ2-5; D tentatively fits TRBD1 or TRBD2 (5 bases each). Germline V gene sequence: CDR1 WSHSY, CDR2 SAAADI. With 9 bases removed from V and 3 bases from J, the gap between germline ends came to 14 bases. This CDR3 has 13 residues. The CDR3 region has the DNA TGCGCCAGTTTCGGAAGAGGGGAAGAGACCCAGTACTTC. This codes for CASFGRGEETQYF.

This chain connects TRBV19 to TRBJ1-1; D might be TRBD1 (6 bases). Trimming took 1 base from V and 2 from J, leaving 17 bases between them. Germline V lookup: CDR1 LNHDA, CDR2 SQIVND (reference sequence). The CDR3 loop spans 17 amino acids. For the CDR3, the DNA is TGTGCCAGTAGTATAGGTCCCAGGGGAAGCTTTAACACTGAAGCTTTCTTT. Its protein product is CASSIGPRGSFNTEAFF.

This clone was recorded only once. The chain links TRBV6-2 or TRBV6-3 to TRBJ1-1; weak D call: TRBD1 (5 bases). The CDR3 is made up of 13 amino acids. From germline, CDR1 is MNHEY and CDR2 SVGEGT. Trimming shortened V by 4 bases and J by 3 bases, and 9 bases separated the two germline ends. CDR3 residues: CASSSEGHTEAFF. CDR3 in DNA: TGTGCCAGCAGTTCCGAGGGGCACACTGAAGCTTTCTTT.

V and J are TRBV30 and TRBJ2-1, with 7 bases fitting TRBD2. V gave up 5 bases and J gave up 14 bases; unmatched junction bases: 15. CDR3 size: 13 residues. CDR1 and CDR2 from the germline V gene are GTSNPN and SVGIG (reference sequence). The CDR3 reads CAWDGRSGTGKFF. For the CDR3, the DNA is TGTGCCTGGGACGGCAGGAGCGGGACGGGGAAGTTCTTC. The whole variable domain, remainder taken from reference TRBV30 and TRBJ2-1, is SQTIHQWPATLVQPVGSPLSLECTVEGTSNPNLYWYRQAAGRGLQLLFYSVGIGQISSEVPQNLSASRPQDRQFILSSKKLLLSDSGFYLCAWDGRSGTGKFFGPGTRLTVL.

This chain links TRBV9 with TRBJ1-1; no definite D call. V was pared by 4 bases and J by 0 bases, with 7 bases between. Germline CDR1 SGDLS, CDR2 YYNGEE. This CDR3 comprises 13 residues. In DNA, the CDR3 is TGTGCCAGCAGCCCTGACCTGAACACTGAAGCTTTCTTT. Amino acids: CASSPDLNTEAFF.

The gene calls are TRBV2 and TRBJ1-4; no reliable D call. The CDR3 extends over 14 amino acids. From germline, CDR1 is SNHLY and CDR2 FYNNEI. Between the trimmed V and J ends, which lost 4 bases and 4 bases, there was a span of 10 bases. CDR3 sequence: CASSAGWGNEKLFF. For the CDR3, the DNA is TGTGCCAGCAGTGCGGGATGGGGTAATGAAAAACTGTTTTTT.

This clone was recorded only once. The J gene is TRBJ2-7, the V gene TRBV29-1, with D possibly being TRBD1 (7 bases). From germline, CDR1 is SQVTM and CDR2 ANQGSEA. This CDR3 is 13 amino acids long. The V end lost 5 bases, the J end lost 1 base, and 12 bases lay between the germline ends. DNA for the CDR3: TGCAGCGTTTCCAGGGGGGAGTCCTACGAGCAGTACTTC. Translating it yields CSVSRGESYEQYF.

The chain is built from TRBV7-8 and TRBJ2-7; 7 positions agree with TRBD1. Losses at the gene ends were 1 base for V and 2 bases for J; bases not matched to a gene: 5. The germline V gene encodes CDR1 SGHVS and CDR2 FQNEAQ. The CDR3 loop spans 15 amino acids. The CDR3 protein is CASSLDVTGAYEQYF. CDR3 sequence (DNA): TGTGCCAGCAGCTTAGATGTCACAGGGGCCTACGAGCAGTACTTC.

V usage is TRBV9 and J usage is TRBJ1-5; TRBD1 agrees at 7 bases. The CDR3 runs to 16 residues. Trimming cost V 4 bases and J 0 bases; bases outside gene matches: 7. The V gene's germline CDR1 is SGDLS and CDR2 YYNGEE. The CDR3 spells CASSIGTDNSNQPQHF. CDR3 in DNA: TGTGCCAGCAGCATCGGGACAGATAATAGCAATCAGCCCCAGCATTTT.

The rearrangement joins TRBV10-3 to TRBJ2-3; 11 nucleotides agree with TRBD2. The CDR3 consists of 17 residues. In germline, CDR1 is ENHRY, CDR2 SYGVKD. Losses at the gene ends were 3 bases for V and 4 bases for J; bases not matched to a gene: 9. CDR3 sequence: CAISDSGGLAESDTQYF. The CDR3 DNA follows: TGTGCCATCAGTGACTCGGGGGGACTAGCGGAATCAGATACGCAGTATTTT.

The V gene is TRBV7-9, the J gene TRBJ1-5; D ambiguous. The germline CDR1 and CDR2 sequences are SEHNR and FQNEAQ (reference sequence). This CDR3 is built from 12 residues. The germline V and J ends were trimmed by 4 bases and 10 bases, with 11 bases remaining between them. CDR3 DNA: TGTGCCAGCAGCTCCGGCCTGGGCCCCCAGCATTTT. The encoded protein is CASSSGLGPQHF.

The J gene is TRBJ2-1, the V gene TRBV5-6; TRBD1 might be the D (5 bases). Germline V lookup: CDR1 SGHDT, CDR2 YYEEEE. This CDR3 spans 15 amino acids. The V end lost 1 base, the J end lost 9 bases, and 17 bases lay between the germline ends. The CDR3 here is CASSLLHPGAPEQFF. CDR3 sequence (DNA): TGTGCCAGCAGCTTGCTCCACCCTGGGGCGCCTGAGCAGTTCTTC.

This rearrangement joins TRBV10-2 to TRBJ1-1, with D unresolved. The germline V gene has CDR1 WSHSY and CDR2 SAAADI. CDR3 length: 12 residues. V was clipped by 4 bases and J by 1 base, with 4 bases between them. DNA for the CDR3: TGCGCCAGCAGTGTGGGGAACACTGAAGCTTTCTTT. Translation: CASSVGNTEAFF.

The table lists this clone with a few counts. The chain uses TRBV4-1 and TRBJ2-7, with 9 bases identical to TRBD1. The CDR3 spans 14 residues. The germline gives CDR1 MGHRA, CDR2 YSYEKL. J was trimmed by 5 bases and V by 4 bases; bases with no gene match: 6. This chain's CDR3 is CASSPNRGPNEQYF. CDR3 coding DNA: TGCGCCAGCAGCCCGAACAGGGGGCCAAACGAGCAGTACTTC.

The chain combines TRBV28 with TRBJ2-7, with D possibly TRBD2 on 6 matching bases. There are 16 residues in the CDR3. CDR1 is MDHEN, CDR2 SYDVKM, per germline. Trimming pared 4 bases from V and 2 bases from J, leaving 18 bases between. The CDR3 reads CASSSDWGRIPYEQYF. CDR3 coding DNA: TGTGCCAGCAGTTCCGATTGGGGGAGGATCCCCTACGAGCAGTACTTC. The variable domain in full, completed from reference TRBV28 and TRBJ2-7, reads DVKVTQSSRYLVKRTGEKVFLECVQDMDHENMFWYRQDPGLGLRLIYFSYDVKMKEKGDIPEGYSVSREKKERFSLILESASTNQTSMYLCASSSDWGRIPYEQYFGPGTRLTVT.

J is TRBJ1-4 and V is TRBV15; no clear D. Deletions cut 2 bases from V and 8 bases from J, with 9 bases between. Germline V gene lookup returns CDR1 LNHNV and CDR2 YYDKDF (reference sequence). This CDR3 comprises 13 residues. CDR3 in DNA: TGTGCCACCAGCAGAACGTCACCCGAAAAACTGTTTTTT. This gives the protein CATSRTSPEKLFF.

The rearrangement links TRBV11-2 to TRBJ1-3; 7 nucleotides agree with TRBD1. This CDR3 is 14 amino acids long. The germline CDR1 and CDR2 sequences are SGHAT and FQNNGV. Trimming took 5 bases from V and 4 from J; bases not matched to a gene: 5. The CDR3 coding sequence is TGTGCCAGCAGCCATACGGGACAGGGAAACACCATATATTTT. Its protein is CASSHTGQGNTIYF.